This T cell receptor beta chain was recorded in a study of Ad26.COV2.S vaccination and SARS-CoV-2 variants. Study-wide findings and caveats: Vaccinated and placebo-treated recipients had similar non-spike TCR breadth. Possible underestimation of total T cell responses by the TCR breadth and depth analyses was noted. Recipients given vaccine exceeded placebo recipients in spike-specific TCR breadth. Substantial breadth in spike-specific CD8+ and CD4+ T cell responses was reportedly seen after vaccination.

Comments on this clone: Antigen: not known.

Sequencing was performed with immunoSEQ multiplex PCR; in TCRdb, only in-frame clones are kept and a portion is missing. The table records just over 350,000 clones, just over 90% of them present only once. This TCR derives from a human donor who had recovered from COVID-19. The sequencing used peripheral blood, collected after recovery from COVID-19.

CDR3 region: CASSLGQGAPGANVLTF. Written as DNA, the CDR3 is TGTGCCAGCAGCTTGGGACAGGGGGCGCCTGGGGCCAACGTCCTGACTTTC. This chain uses TRBV5-4 with TRBJ2-6; 10 bases are shared with TRBD1. The CDR3 totals 17 residues. V was clipped by 0 bases and J by 2 bases; unmatched bases: 2. CDR1 SGHNT and CDR2 YYREEE come from the germline V gene (reference sequence).